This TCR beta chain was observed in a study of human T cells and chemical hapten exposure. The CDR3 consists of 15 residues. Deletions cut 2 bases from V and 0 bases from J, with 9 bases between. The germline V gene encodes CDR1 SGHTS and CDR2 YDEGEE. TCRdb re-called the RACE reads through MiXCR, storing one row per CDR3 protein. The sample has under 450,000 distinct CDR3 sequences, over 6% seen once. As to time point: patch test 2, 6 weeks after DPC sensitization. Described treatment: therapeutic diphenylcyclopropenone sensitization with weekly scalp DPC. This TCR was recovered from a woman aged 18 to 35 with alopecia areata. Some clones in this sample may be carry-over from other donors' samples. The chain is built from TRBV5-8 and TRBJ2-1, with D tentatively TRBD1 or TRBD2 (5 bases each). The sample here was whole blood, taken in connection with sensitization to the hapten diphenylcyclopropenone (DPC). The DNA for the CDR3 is TGTGCCAGCAGCTTCGAGGGGCGCTCCTACAATGAGCAGTTCTTC. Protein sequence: CASSFEGRSYNEQFF.